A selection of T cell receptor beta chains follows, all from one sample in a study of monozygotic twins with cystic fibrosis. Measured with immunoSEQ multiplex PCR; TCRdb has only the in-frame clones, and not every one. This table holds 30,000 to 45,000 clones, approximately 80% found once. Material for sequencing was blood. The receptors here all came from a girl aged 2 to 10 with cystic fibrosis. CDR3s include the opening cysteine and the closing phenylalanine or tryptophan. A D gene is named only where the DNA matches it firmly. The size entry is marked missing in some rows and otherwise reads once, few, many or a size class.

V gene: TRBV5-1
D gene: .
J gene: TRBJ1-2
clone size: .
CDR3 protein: CASSLGAGYGYTF
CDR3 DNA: TGCGCCAGCAGCTTGGGGGCAGGGTATGGCTACACCTTC

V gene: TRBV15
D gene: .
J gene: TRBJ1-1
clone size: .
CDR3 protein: CATSRAGSMNTEAFF
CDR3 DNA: TGTGCCACCAGCAGGGCAGGGTCCATGAACACTGAAGCTTTCTTT

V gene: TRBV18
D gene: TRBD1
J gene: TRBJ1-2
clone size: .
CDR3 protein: CASSQTGVNGYTF
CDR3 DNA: TGTGCCAGCTCGCAGACAGGGGTCAATGGCTACACCTTC

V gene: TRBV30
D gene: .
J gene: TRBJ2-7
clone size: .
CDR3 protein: CAWSVPGASAYEQYF
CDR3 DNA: TGTGCCTGGAGTGTTCCGGGGGCGTCAGCCTACGAGCAGTACTTC

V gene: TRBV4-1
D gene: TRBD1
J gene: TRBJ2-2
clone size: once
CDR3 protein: CASSQDPGQANTGELFF
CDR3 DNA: TGCGCCAGCAGCCAAGACCCCGGACAGGCGAACACCGGGGAGCTGTTTTTT

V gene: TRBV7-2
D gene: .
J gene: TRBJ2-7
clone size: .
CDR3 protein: CASSLVQETYEQYF
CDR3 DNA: TGTGCCAGCAGCTTAGTACAGGAGACCTACGAGCAGTACTTC

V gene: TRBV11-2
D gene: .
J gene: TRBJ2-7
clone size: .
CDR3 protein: CASSHSLPFSEQYF
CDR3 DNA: TGTGCCAGCAGCCATTCCCTCCCGTTCAGCGAGCAGTACTTC

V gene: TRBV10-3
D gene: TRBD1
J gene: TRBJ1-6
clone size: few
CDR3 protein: CAISDRGHNSPLHF
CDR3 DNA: TGTGCCATCAGTGACAGGGGGCATAATTCACCCCTCCACTTT

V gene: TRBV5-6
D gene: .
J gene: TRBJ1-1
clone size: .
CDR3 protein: CASSLGPEAFF
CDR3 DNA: TGTGCCAGCAGCTTGGGACCTGAAGCTTTCTTT

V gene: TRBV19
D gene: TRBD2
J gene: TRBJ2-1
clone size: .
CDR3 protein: CASSYSSGGYNEQFF
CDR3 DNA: TGTGCCAGTAGCTACTCTAGCGGGGGCTACAATGAGCAGTTCTTC

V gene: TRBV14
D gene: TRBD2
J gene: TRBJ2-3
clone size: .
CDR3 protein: CASSQMGGVADTQYF
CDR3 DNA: TGTGCCAGCAGCCAGATGGGAGGGGTAGCAGATACGCAGTATTTT

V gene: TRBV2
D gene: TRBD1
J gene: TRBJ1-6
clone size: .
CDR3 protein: CASSETGVGSPLHF
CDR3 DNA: TGTGCCAGCAGTGAGACAGGGGTGGGTTCACCCCTCCACTTT

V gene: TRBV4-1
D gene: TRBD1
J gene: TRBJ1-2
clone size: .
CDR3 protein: CASSHVTGGRGYGYTF
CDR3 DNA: TGCGCCAGCAGCCATGTAACAGGGGGCCGAGGCTATGGCTACACCTTC

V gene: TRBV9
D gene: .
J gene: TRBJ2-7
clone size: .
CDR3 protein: CASSVGPDWGEQYF
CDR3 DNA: TGTGCCAGCAGCGTAGGACCCGATTGGGGTGAGCAGTACTTC

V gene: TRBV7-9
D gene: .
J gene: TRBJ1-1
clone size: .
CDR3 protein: CASSFGKTEAFF
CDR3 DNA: TGTGCCAGCAGCTTTGGTAAGACTGAAGCTTTCTTT

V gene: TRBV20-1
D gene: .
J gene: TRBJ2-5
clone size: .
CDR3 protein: CSARERETQYF
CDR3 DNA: TGCAGTGCTAGGGAGCGAGAGACCCAGTACTTC

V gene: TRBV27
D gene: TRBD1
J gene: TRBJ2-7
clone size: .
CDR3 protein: CASSQTGGPHYEQYF
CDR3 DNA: TGTGCCAGCAGTCAGACAGGGGGTCCCCACTACGAGCAGTACTTC

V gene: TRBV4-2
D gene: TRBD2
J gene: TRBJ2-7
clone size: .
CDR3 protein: CASSRPLAGGPAEQYF
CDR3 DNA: TGTGCCAGCAGCCGACCGCTCGCGGGGGGGCCAGCCGAGCAGTACTTC

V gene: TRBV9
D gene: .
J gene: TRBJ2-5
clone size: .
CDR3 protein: CASSGLQGGETQYF
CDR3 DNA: TGTGCCAGCAGCGGGCTACAGGGAGGGGAGACCCAGTACTTC

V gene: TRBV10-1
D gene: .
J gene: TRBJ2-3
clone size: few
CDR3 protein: CGGSEGSHSGTQYF
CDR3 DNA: TGCGGCGGCAGTGAGGGCAGTCACAGCGGTACGCAGTATTTT

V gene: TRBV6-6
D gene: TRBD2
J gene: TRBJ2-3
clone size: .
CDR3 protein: CASSYLAGRTTDTQYF
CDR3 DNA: TGTGCCAGCAGTTACCTAGCGGGGAGAACCACAGATACGCAGTATTTT

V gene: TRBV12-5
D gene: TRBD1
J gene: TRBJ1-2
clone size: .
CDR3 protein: CASGEQGSYGYTF
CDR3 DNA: TGTGCTAGTGGGGAACAGGGGTCCTATGGCTACACCTTC

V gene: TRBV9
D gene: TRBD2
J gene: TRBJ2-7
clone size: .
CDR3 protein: CASSVDGSSGGYEQYF
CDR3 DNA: TGTGCCAGCAGCGTAGACGGATCTAGCGGGGGTTACGAGCAGTACTTC

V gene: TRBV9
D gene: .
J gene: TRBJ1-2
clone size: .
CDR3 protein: CASSVGQGARVYGYTF
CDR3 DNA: TGTGCCAGCAGCGTAGGGCAAGGAGCCAGGGTTTATGGCTACACCTTC

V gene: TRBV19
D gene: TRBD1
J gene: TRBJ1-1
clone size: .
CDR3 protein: CASSIAGGAGTEAFF
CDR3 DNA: TGTGCCAGTAGTATCGCAGGGGGCGCGGGCACTGAAGCTTTCTTT

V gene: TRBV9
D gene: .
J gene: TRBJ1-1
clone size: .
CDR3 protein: CASSVAQGNTEAFF
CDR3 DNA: TGTGCCAGCAGCGTAGCACAGGGTAACACTGAAGCTTTCTTT

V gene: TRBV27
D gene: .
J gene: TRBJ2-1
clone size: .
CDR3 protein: CASSTLRGGAEFF
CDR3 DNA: TGTGCCAGCAGTACCCTCCGTGGTGGGGCCGAGTTCTTC

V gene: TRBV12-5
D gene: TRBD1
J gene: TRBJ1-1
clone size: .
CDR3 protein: CASGLPRTGRENTEAFF
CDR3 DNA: TGTGCTAGTGGTTTGCCCCGGACAGGGAGGGAGAACACTGAAGCTTTCTTT

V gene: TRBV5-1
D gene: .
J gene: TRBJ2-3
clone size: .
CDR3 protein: CASSLRTGRSDTQYF
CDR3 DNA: TGCGCCAGCAGCTTGCGAACAGGGAGGTCAGATACGCAGTATTTT

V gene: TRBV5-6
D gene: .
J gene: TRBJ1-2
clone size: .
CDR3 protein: CASSLFQAGGGYTF
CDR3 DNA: TGTGCCAGCAGCTTGTTTCAGGCCGGGGGTGGCTACACCTTC

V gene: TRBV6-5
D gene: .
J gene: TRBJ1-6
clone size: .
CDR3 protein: CASSYSPAYNSPLHF
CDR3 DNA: TGTGCCAGCAGTTACTCCCCGGCTTATAATTCACCCCTCCACTTT

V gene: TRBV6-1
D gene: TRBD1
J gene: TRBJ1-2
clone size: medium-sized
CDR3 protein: CASSWGTALRYGYTF
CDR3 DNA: TGTGCCAGCAGTTGGGGGACAGCTTTGCGGTATGGCTACACCTTC

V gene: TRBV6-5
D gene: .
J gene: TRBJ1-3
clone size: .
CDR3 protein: CASSITQGRGNTIYF
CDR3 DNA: TGTGCCAGCAGTATAACTCAGGGTCGGGGAAACACCATATATTTT

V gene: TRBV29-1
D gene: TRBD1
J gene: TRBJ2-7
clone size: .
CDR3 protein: CSVLLRDRVNEQYF
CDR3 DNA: TGCAGCGTCCTCTTGCGGGACAGGGTTAACGAGCAGTACTTC

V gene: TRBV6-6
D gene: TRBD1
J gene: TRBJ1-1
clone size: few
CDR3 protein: CASSSDRGRKLTAAFF
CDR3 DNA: TGTGCCAGCAGTTCCGACAGGGGTAGAAAGCTCACGGCGGCTTTCTTT

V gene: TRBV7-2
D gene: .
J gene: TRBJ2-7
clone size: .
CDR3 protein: CASSLVGPYEQYF
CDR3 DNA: TGTGCCAGCAGCTTAGTAGGGCCCTACGAGCAGTACTTC

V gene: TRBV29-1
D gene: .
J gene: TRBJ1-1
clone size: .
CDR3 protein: CSGGRANTEAFF
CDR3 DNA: TGCAGCGGGGGAAGAGCGAACACTGAAGCTTTCTTT

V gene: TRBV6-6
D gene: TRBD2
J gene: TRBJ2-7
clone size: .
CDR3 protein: CATRTSGGYEQYF
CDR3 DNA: TGTGCCACCCGGACTAGCGGGGGTTACGAGCAGTACTTC

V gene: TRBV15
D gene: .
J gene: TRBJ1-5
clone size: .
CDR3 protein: CATSRAGSNQPQHF
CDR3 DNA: TGTGCCACCAGCAGAGCGGGTAGCAATCAGCCCCAGCATTTT

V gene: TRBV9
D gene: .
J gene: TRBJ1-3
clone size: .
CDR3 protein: CASSVASGNTIYF
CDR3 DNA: TGTGCCAGCAGCGTAGCTTCAGGAAACACCATATATTTT

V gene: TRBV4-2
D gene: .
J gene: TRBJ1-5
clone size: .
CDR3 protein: CASSQETGTQPQHF
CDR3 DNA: TGTGCCAGCAGCCAAGAGACAGGCACCCAGCCCCAGCATTTT

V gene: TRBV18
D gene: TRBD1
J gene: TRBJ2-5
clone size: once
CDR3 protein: CASSPLQGVGETQYF
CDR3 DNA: TGTGCCAGCTCACCACTTCAGGGGGTAGGAGAGACCCAGTACTTC

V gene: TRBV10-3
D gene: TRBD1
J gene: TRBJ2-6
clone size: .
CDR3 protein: CASQSRDRWSGANVLTF
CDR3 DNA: TGTGCCTCCCAATCGCGGGACAGGTGGTCTGGGGCCAACGTCCTGACTTTC

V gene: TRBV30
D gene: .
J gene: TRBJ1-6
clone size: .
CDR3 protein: CAWSVRLGGDSPLHF
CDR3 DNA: TGTGCCTGGAGTGTAAGGCTAGGGGGGGATTCACCCCTCCACTTT

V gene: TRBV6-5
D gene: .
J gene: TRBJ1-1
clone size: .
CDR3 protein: CASSYSGEGGTEAFF
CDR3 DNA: TGTGCCAGCAGTTATTCGGGAGAGGGAGGCACTGAAGCTTTCTTT

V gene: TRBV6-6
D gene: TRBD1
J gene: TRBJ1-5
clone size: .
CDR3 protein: CASSYRQGQQPQHF
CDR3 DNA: TGTGCCAGCAGTTACCGACAGGGCCAACAGCCCCAGCATTTT

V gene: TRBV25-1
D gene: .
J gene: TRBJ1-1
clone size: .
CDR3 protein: CASSEDTGYLSAEAFF
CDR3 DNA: TGTGCCAGCAGTGAGGATACAGGGTACTTGAGTGCTGAAGCTTTCTTT

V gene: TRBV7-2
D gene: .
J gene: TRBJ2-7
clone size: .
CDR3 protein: CASSHPSSYEQYF
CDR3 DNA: TGTGCCAGCAGCCACCCCTCCTCCTACGAGCAGTACTTC

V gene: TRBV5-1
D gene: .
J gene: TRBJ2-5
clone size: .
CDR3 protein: CASSAVGQETQYF
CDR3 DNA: TGCGCCAGCAGCGCAGTAGGGCAAGAGACCCAGTACTTC

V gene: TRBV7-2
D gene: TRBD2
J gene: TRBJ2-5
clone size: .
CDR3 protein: CASSTSGLAYEETQYF
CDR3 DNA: TGTGCCAGCAGCACATCGGGACTAGCGTATGAAGAGACCCAGTACTTC

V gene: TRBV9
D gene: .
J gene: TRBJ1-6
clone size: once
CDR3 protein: CASSVAGSSYNSPLHF
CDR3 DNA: TGTGCCAGCAGCGTCGCAGGGAGCTCCTATAATTCACCCCTCCACTTT

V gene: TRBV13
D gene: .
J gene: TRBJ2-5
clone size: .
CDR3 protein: CASSEGVQETQYF
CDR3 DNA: TGTGCCAGCAGTGAGGGAGTCCAAGAGACCCAGTACTTC

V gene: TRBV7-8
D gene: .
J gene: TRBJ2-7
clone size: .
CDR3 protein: CASSSRMVWGEQYF
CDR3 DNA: TGTGCCAGCAGCTCCCGCATGGTCTGGGGGGAGCAGTACTTC

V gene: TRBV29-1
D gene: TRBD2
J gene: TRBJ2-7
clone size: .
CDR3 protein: CSVVGRTSGGALWDEQYF
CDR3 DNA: TGCAGCGTTGTAGGACGGACTAGCGGGGGGGCGTTGTGGGACGAGCAGTACTTC

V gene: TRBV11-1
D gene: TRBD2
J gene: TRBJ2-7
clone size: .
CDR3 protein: CASSWTSGEIYEQYF
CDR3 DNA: TGTGCCAGCAGTTGGACTAGCGGGGAGATCTACGAGCAGTACTTC

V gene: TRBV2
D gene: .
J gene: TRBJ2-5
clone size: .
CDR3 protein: CASRGSGLETQYF
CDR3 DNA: TGTGCCAGCAGAGGATCCGGATTGGAGACCCAGTACTTC

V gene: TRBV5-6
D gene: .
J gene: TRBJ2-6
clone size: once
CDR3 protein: CATSLRGRTEALTF
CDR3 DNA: TGTGCCACCTCCCTCCGAGGGAGGACCGAAGCCCTGACTTTC